A single sample is the source of the 17 T cell receptor beta chains below, sequenced in a study of cytomegalovirus exposure and HLA in healthy donors. PCR used 60 Vbeta primers and 13 Jbeta primers. Some clones are missing from TCRdb's copy, which holds only in-frame ones; the method was immunoSEQ multiplex PCR. The repertoire holds 100,000 to 150,000 clones, with 81% as singletons. Sequences were obtained from PBMCs. All receptors come from a young man in good health and CMV-seronegative.

The chain combines TRBV4-3 with TRBJ1-1; D is uncertain. CDR1 is LGHNA and CDR2 is YSLEER in the germline V gene. The germline V and J ends were trimmed by 0 bases and 0 bases, with 11 bases remaining between them. The CDR3 is 16 amino acids. The CDR3 nucleotides read TGCGCCAGCAGCCAAGATACTAGAGTCGTGAACACTGAAGCTTTCTTT. Its translation: CASSQDTRVVNTEAFF.

The CDR3 DNA is TGTGCCAGCAGCTTAGGGGGCGGGAGGGCGAACTATGGCTACACCTTC. It codes for CASSLGGGRANYGYTF. This chain links TRBV7-2 with TRBJ1-2; possibly TRBD1 for D (5 bases). The V gene's germline CDR1 is SGHTA and CDR2 FQGNSA. Trimming took 1 base from V and 2 from J, leaving 14 bases between them. This CDR3 has 16 residues.

The V and J genes are TRBV27 and TRBJ2-3; 8 bases are shared with TRBD1. J was trimmed by 0 bases and V by 6 bases; bases with no gene match: 5. CDR3 length: 15 residues. Germline V gives CDR1 MNHEY, CDR2 SMNVEV (reference sequence). Here the CDR3 reads CASSNRDRSTDTQYF. Here the CDR3 DNA reads TGTGCCAGCAGCAACCGGGACAGGAGCACAGATACGCAGTATTTT.

This chain uses TRBV5-1 with TRBJ2-1, with 8 bases that match TRBD1. J lost 10 bases, V lost 3 bases, and 6 bases had no gene match. The CDR3 extends over 13 amino acids. Germline values: CDR1 SGHRS, CDR2 YFSETQ. The CDR3 nucleotides read TGCGCCAGCAGCTCTGGGACAGGCCGGGAGCAGTTCTTC. Its protein product is CASSSGTGREQFF.

A few counts support this clone. This chain uses TRBV7-2 with TRBJ2-7; maybe TRBD2 (6 bases). Germline V gene lookup returns CDR1 SGHTA and CDR2 FQGNSA. The CDR3 is made up of 16 amino acids. V was cut by 5 bases and J by 0 bases, with 17 bases left in between. CDR3 in DNA: TGTGCCAGCAGCCTCGGAGGGCGGGGTCCCTCCTACGAGCAGTACTTC. It encodes CASSLGGRGPSYEQYF.

J is TRBJ2-2 and V is TRBV4-3; TRBD1 aligns across 9 bases. With 0 bases clipped from V and 6 bases from J, the junction kept 5 bases outside the gene matches. There are 16 residues in the CDR3. From germline, CDR1 is LGHNA and CDR2 YSLEER. CDR3 in amino acids: CASSQEGQGRPGELFF. The CDR3 nucleotides read TGCGCCAGCAGCCAAGAGGGACAGGGTCGGCCCGGGGAGCTGTTTTTT.

This clone was detected only once. The V call is TRBV7-2, the J call TRBJ1-5; D not certain. V lost 1 base and J lost 7, with 8 bases in between. Germline V gene lookup returns CDR1 SGHTA and CDR2 FQGNSA. This CDR3 is 13 amino acids long. The CDR3 DNA is TGTGCCAGCAGCTTAGGACTCGGGCAGCCCCAGCATTTT. Protein: CASSLGLGQPQHF.

As concerns this clone: Other DNA sequences of this sample code for an identical CDR3. This chain uses TRBV29-1 with TRBJ1-2; 8 bases line up with TRBD1. The CDR3 has 16 amino acids. Germline lookup yields CDR1 SQVTM and CDR2 ANQGSEA. CDR3 nucleotide sequence: TGCAGTGCGAAAACGCTGGGACAGGAGATTAACTATGGCTACACCTTC. Residues: CSAKTLGQEINYGYTF.

In the case of this clone: The sample carries other DNA sequences with the same CDR3. J is TRBJ1-1 and V is TRBV4-3, with no clear D. The germline gives CDR1 LGHNA, CDR2 YSLEER. With 2 bases removed from V and 3 bases from J, the gap between germline ends came to 19 bases. CDR3 length equals 17 residues. The CDR3: CASSQRFASGMHTEAFF. The CDR3 DNA reads TGCGCCAGCAGCCAAAGGTTCGCCTCGGGAATGCACACTGAAGCTTTCTTT.

The CDR3 DNA reads as TGTGCCAGCAAACGGTCCTACGAGCAGTACTTC. The encoded protein is CASKRSYEQYF. The V call is TRBV28, the J call TRBJ2-7; D is unresolved. Trimming took off 7 bases at V and 1 base at J, with 5 bases between the two ends. Germline values: CDR1 MDHEN, CDR2 SYDVKM. The CDR3 consists of 11 residues.

V is TRBV28 and J is TRBJ1-1; D remains ambiguous. The V gene lost 10 bases and the J gene lost 1 base, with 10 bases spanning the gap. The CDR3 sequence is 12 residues long. In germline, CDR1 is MDHEN, CDR2 SYDVKM. CDR3 in amino acids: CATSRGNTEAFF. In nucleotides, the CDR3 is TGTGCCACCTCCCGGGGGAACACTGAAGCTTTCTTT.

This clone has more than one count but fewer than ten. The J gene is TRBJ1-2, the V gene TRBV5-1; D is unresolved. From germline, CDR1 is SGHRS and CDR2 YFSETQ. The length of the CDR3 is 13 residues. V shed 0 bases and J shed 7 bases, with 10 bases lying between them. This CDR3 is CASSLAGEAGYTF. The DNA for the CDR3 is TGCGCCAGCAGCTTGGCCGGGGAGGCTGGCTACACCTTC.

V usage is TRBV7-2 and J usage is TRBJ1-2; no definite D call. CDR3 size: 14 residues. Trimming pared 1 base from V and 3 bases from J, leaving 9 bases between. Germline V gene data show CDR1 as SGHTA and CDR2 as FQGNSA. In DNA form, the CDR3 reads TGTGCCAGCAGCTTAGAAGTCACGGACTATGGCTACACCTTC. Encoded protein: CASSLEVTDYGYTF.

The CDR3 bases are TGCAGCGTTGGCGGGGCGCAAGGACTCACCTACGAGCAGTACTTC. Amino acids: CSVGGAQGLTYEQYF. The chain joins TRBV29-1 to TRBJ2-7; possible D gene TRBD2, 6 bases. Germline V lookup: CDR1 SQVTM, CDR2 ANQGSEA. V lost 4 bases, J lost 2 bases, and 18 bases lay in between. The CDR3 runs to 15 residues.

In regard to this clone: The junction and the germline gene differ at one end; a read error may be behind it. The V gene is TRBV5-6, the J gene TRBJ2-7; D gene unclear. The CDR3 totals 12 residues. CDR1 is SGHDT, CDR2 YYEEEE, per germline. The CDR3 DNA follows: TGTGCCAACAGCGTAGCCGCCTACGAGCAGTACTTC. Translation gives CANSVAAYEQYF.

The rearrangement uses TRBV6-5 and TRBJ2-3; TRBD2 matches at 9 bases. The CDR3 runs 14 residues. After removal of 5 bases from V and 4 bases from J, the junction contained 4 bases not matched to a gene. Per the germline V gene, CDR1 is MNHEY and CDR2 is SVGAGI. Here the CDR3 DNA reads TGTGCCAGCAGTCCGGGACTAGCAGCAGATACGCAGTATTTT. Translating it yields CASSPGLAADTQYF.

J is TRBJ1-6 and V is TRBV12-5; no clear D. V was shortened by 0 bases and J by 8 bases, with 11 bases between the two germline ends. Germline assignment: CDR1 LGHNT and CDR2 FRNRAP. There are 15 residues in the CDR3. This CDR3 reads CASGLVPIEDSPLHF. Written as DNA, the CDR3 is TGTGCTAGTGGTTTGGTACCTATCGAGGATTCACCCCTCCACTTT.